These 13 T cell receptor beta chains were all obtained from the same sample, sequenced in a study of human T cells and chemical hapten exposure. Stated time point: patch test 1, 2 weeks after DPC sensitization. As to treatment: therapeutic diphenylcyclopropenone sensitization with weekly scalp DPC. Each CDR3 protein is one row after TCRdb ran MiXCR on the RACE reads. The table records approximately 90,000 distinct CDR3 sequences, 9.5% to 15% of them present only once. Sequencing used whole blood, obtained in connection with sensitization to the hapten diphenylcyclopropenone (DPC). All receptors derive from a middle-aged woman with alopecia areata. Some clones in this sample may be carry-over from other donors' samples.

This rearrangement joins TRBV18 to TRBJ1-4; perhaps TRBD1 as D (6 bases). Trimming stripped 3 bases from V and 5 bases from J, with 10 bases between. The CDR3 covers 14 residues. Germline V gene lookup returns CDR1 KGHSH and CDR2 LQKENI. CDR3 amino acids: CASSPPGDNEKLFF. In DNA form, the CDR3 reads TGTGCCAGCTCACCCCCAGGGGACAATGAAAAACTGTTTTTT.

Ten or more counts support this clonotype. The chain couples TRBV3-1 to TRBJ2-7; 9 positions match TRBD1. Germline V gene sequence: CDR1 LGHDT, CDR2 YNNKEL (reference sequence). Unmatched junction bases numbered 9, after V lost 3 bases and J lost 6 bases. The CDR3 extends over 15 amino acids. The CDR3 loop is CASSQAGTGTREQYF. As DNA, the CDR3 is TGTGCCAGCAGCCAGGCCGGGACAGGGACCCGCGAGCAGTACTTC.

This clonotype was detected ten times or more. The rearrangement uses TRBV3-1 and TRBJ2-7; TRBD1 matches at 7 bases. V lost 3 bases and J lost 6; bases outside the gene matches: 5. CDR1 is LGHDT, CDR2 YNNKEL, per germline (reference sequence). This CDR3 has 13 residues. This CDR3 is CASSQSRQGEQYF. As DNA, the CDR3 is TGTGCCAGCAGCCAGTCGAGACAGGGCGAGCAGTACTTC.

This clonotype was counted only a few times. The rearrangement uses TRBV5-1 and TRBJ2-5; 10 positions match TRBD2. CDR1 and CDR2 (germline): SGHRS, YFSETQ. The length of the CDR3 is 14 residues. J gave up 3 bases and V 4 bases, and 3 bases lay outside the gene matches. CDR3 in amino acids: CASSGGLAEETQYF. In DNA, the CDR3 is TGCGCCAGCAGCGGCGGACTAGCGGAAGAGACCCAGTACTTC.

This clonotype was observed at least ten times. This rearrangement joins TRBV20-1 to TRBJ2-3; 10 bases fit TRBD2. J was trimmed by 6 bases and V by 6 bases; bases with no gene match: 15. There are 16 residues in the CDR3. Germline loops: CDR1 DFQATT, CDR2 SNEGSKA (reference sequence). The CDR3 is CSAPILAGSMGDTQYF. The CDR3 DNA reads as TGCAGTGCCCCTATACTAGCGGGATCTATGGGGGATACGCAGTATTTT.

V gene TRBV9 combines with J gene TRBJ1-5; D may be TRBD1 (5 bases). The V gene's germline CDR1 is SGDLS and CDR2 YYNGEE. This CDR3 comprises 15 residues. The V end was cut by 4 bases, the J end by 0 bases, with 11 bases between. CDR3 loop: CASSPGTGSNQPQHF. Here the CDR3 DNA reads TGTGCCAGCAGCCCCGGGACTGGTAGCAATCAGCCCCAGCATTTT.

The chain couples TRBV20-1 to TRBJ1-2; D ambiguous. The CDR3 contains 12 residues. V was trimmed by 1 base and J by 5 bases, leaving 8 bases between them. CDR1 and CDR2 from the germline V gene are DFQATT and SNEGSKA (reference sequence). The chain's CDR3 is CSARVQPYGYTF. The CDR3 nucleotides read TGCAGTGCTAGAGTACAGCCATATGGCTACACCTTC.

This clonotype was counted ten times or more. DNA for the CDR3: TGTGCCAGTAGTACCATAACAGGGGTGACAGATACGCAGTATTTT. It specifies CASSTITGVTDTQYF. The chain combines TRBV19 with TRBJ2-3; 7 bases match TRBD1. The V segment lost 4 bases and the J segment 3 bases; nucleotides outside the gene matches: 7. This CDR3 contains 15 residues. Germline assignment: CDR1 LNHDA and CDR2 SQIVND (reference sequence).

This clonotype was recorded a few times. Here the CDR3 reads CASSKAGGAEPTGNIQYF. The DNA for the CDR3 is TGTGCCAGCAGCAAAGCAGGGGGAGCCGAACCCACAGGAAACATTCAGTACTTC. The rearrangement joins TRBV21-1 to TRBJ2-4; the DNA was not compared with TRBD1, the D call given in the table. TRBV21-1 is annotated as a pseudogene. The CDR3 loop spans 18 amino acids.

This clonotype was detected a few times. The chain carries TRBV10-3 and TRBJ1-4; D remains unclear. This CDR3 has 11 residues. Germline V gene data show CDR1 as ENHRY and CDR2 as SYGVKD. Deletions cut 4 bases from V and 8 bases from J, with 5 bases between. In nucleotides, the CDR3 is TGTGCCATCAGTGCCGGGGAAAAACTGTTTTTT. Translating gives CAISAGEKLFF.

The chain is built from TRBV5-1 and TRBJ2-3, with 8 positions matching TRBD2. CDR1 and CDR2 from the germline V gene are SGHRS and YFSETQ. J was trimmed by 3 bases and V by 7 bases; bases with no gene match: 16. The CDR3 extends over 17 amino acids. CDR3 coding DNA: TGCGCCAGCGGGGACGCGGGGAGCGGGAGTGGGACAGATACGCAGTATTTT. It is translated as CASGDAGSGSGTDTQYF.

This clonotype has more than one count but fewer than ten. The genes are TRBV11-1 and TRBJ1-1; perhaps TRBD1 as D (5 bases). Germline loops: CDR1 SGHAT, CDR2 FQDESV (reference sequence). This CDR3 region has 15 residues. Trimming removed 5 bases from V and 1 base from J, with 14 bases in between. Here the CDR3 DNA reads TGTGCCAGCAGCCTTGATCCGGGACCGAACACTGAAGCTTTCTTT. Translation gives CASSLDPGPNTEAFF.

The chain employs TRBV10-3 and TRBJ1-5, with TRBD1 as a possible D gene (6 bases). Trimming pared 4 bases from V and 5 bases from J, leaving 9 bases between. The CDR3 contains 13 residues. CDR1 and CDR2 from the germline V gene are ENHRY and SYGVKD. The CDR3 DNA reads as TGTGCCATCAGTGGGACAGAGGATCAGCCCCAGCATTTT. Its protein product is CAISGTEDQPQHF.